This is a list of T cell receptor beta chains from one sample in a study of response to subunit inactivated influenza vaccine. TCRdb re-called the RT-PCR reads through MiXCR, storing one row per CDR3 protein. Of about 780,000 distinct CDR3 sequences listed, around a sixth are singletons. Source: PBMCs from blood, taken roughly 5 days after vaccination. The receptors were sampled from a man aged 45 to 65 who received an inactivated influenza vaccine. The CDR3 runs from the conserved cysteine through the conserved F or W. D genes are given only for firm matches. Some rows mark clone size as missing; the rest say once, few, many or name a class of expanded clone.

CDR3 DNA | CDR3 protein | J gene | V gene | clone size | CDR3 length | D gene
TGTGCCAGCAGGGCCGGGACATTCCCGCAGTACTTC | CASRAGTFPQYF | TRBJ2-7 | TRBV12-3/TRBV12-4 | few | 12 | .
TGTGCCAGCTCACCTAGGACAGGGGGTACGTACGAGCAGTACTTC | CASSPRTGGTYEQYF | TRBJ2-7 | TRBV18 | many | 15 | TRBD1
TGTGCCAGCAGCTTCAATCGGGATACGTCTCAGCCCCAGCATTTT | CASSFNRDTSQPQHF | TRBJ1-5 | TRBV7-2 | few | 15 | .
TGTGCCAGCAGCTTACAGGCTGCATCCTATAATTCACCCCTCCACTTT | CASSLQAASYNSPLHF | TRBJ1-6 | TRBV7-2 | many | 16 | .
TGTGCCAGCAGTTCCTTTCCGGGAAGCACCGGGGAGCTGTTTTTT | CASSSFPGSTGELFF | TRBJ2-2 | TRBV6-2/TRBV6-3 | few | 15 | .
TGTGCCAGCAGTTTTGGGTCAGGGGGCAATCAGCCCCAGCATTTT | CASSFGSGGNQPQHF | TRBJ1-5 | TRBV28 | . | 15 | .
TGCGCCAGCAGCCAAGATGGTAACGGGGAGCAGTTCTTC | CASSQDGNGEQFF | TRBJ2-1 | TRBV4-1 | . | 13 | .
TGTGCCAGCAGAGAGGGGGGAAAGACCTACGAGCAGTACTTC | CASREGGKTYEQYF | TRBJ2-7 | TRBV6-2/TRBV6-3 | few | 14 | .
TGTGCCAGCAGCTTAGTTGGGACTATCGGAGCCTACGAGCAGTACTTC | CASSLVGTIGAYEQYF | TRBJ2-7 | TRBV11-2 | . | 16 | TRBD2
TGTGCCAGCAGCCCCACGGCGGGACCAGATACGCAGTATTTT | CASSPTAGPDTQYF | TRBJ2-3 | TRBV11-2 | . | 14 | .
TGCAGTGCTAGAGATTATATGACCGGAACCTACGAGCAGTACTTC | CSARDYMTGTYEQYF | TRBJ2-7 | TRBV20-1 | few | 15 | .
TGTGCCAGCAGCTTGGCGGCCAGCGGGAGTGGGACAGATACGCAGTATTTT | CASSLAASGSGTDTQYF | TRBJ2-3 | TRBV5-5 | . | 17 | TRBD2
TGTGCCAGCTCACCACGGGACGGAAGCGATACGCAGTATTTT | CASSPRDGSDTQYF | TRBJ2-3 | TRBV18 | . | 14 | .
TGCGCCAGCACCTCAAGTGAGGGCAATGAGCAGTTCTTC | CASTSSEGNEQFF | TRBJ2-1 | TRBV4-3 | . | 13 | .
TGTGCCACCAGTGATAGGACTAGCGGGGGACATTACAATGAGCAGTTCTTC | CATSDRTSGGHYNEQFF | TRBJ2-1 | TRBV24-1 | few | 17 | TRBD2
TGTGCCAGCGAGGGGGCTTACGAGCAGTACTTC | CASEGAYEQYF | TRBJ2-7 | TRBV7-9 | once | 11 | TRBD1
TGCAGTGCCAGCGCGCGACTCTCCCCAGAGACCCAGTACTTC | CSASARLSPETQYF | TRBJ2-5 | TRBV20-1 | . | 14 | .
TGTGCCAGCACACCTGGGGCTCTTAATAATTCACCCCTCCACTTT | CASTPGALNNSPLHF | TRBJ1-6 | TRBV28 | few | 15 | .
TGTGCCACCAGCAGAGCTAGCGGGAGCAGCAATGAGCAGTTCTTC | CATSRASGSSNEQFF | TRBJ2-1 | TRBV15 | few | 15 | TRBD2
TGTGCCAGCTCCTATGGGGGCGGGGGGATATACAATGAGCAGTTCTTC | CASSYGGGGIYNEQFF | TRBJ2-1 | TRBV6-1 | few | 16 | TRBD2
TGCAGTGCTATACTGGGCAGGGGTTATCTGTTTTTT | CSAILGRGYLFF | TRBJ2-2 | TRBV20-1 | many | 12 | .
TGCAGTGCTAGGGGACAGGGAATGGGAATATACGAGCAGTACTTC | CSARGQGMGIYEQYF | TRBJ2-7 | TRBV20-1 | few | 15 | TRBD1
TGTGCCAGCAGCTTCCGGACAGGGGGCTTTGGCTACACCTTC | CASSFRTGGFGYTF | TRBJ1-2 | TRBV3-1 | . | 14 | TRBD1
TGCAGTGCTAGAGATGTGAGGCAGACAAATGAAAAACTGTTTTTT | CSARDVRQTNEKLFF | TRBJ1-4 | TRBV20-1 | few | 15 | .
TGTGCCAGCAGCCCGTCCCAGCGGGGATACAATGAGCAGTTCTTC | CASSPSQRGYNEQFF | TRBJ2-1 | TRBV16 | . | 15 | TRBD2
TGTGCCAGCAGCCAAGTCTTAGGGACAGATACTTTCTTT | CASSQVLGTDTFF | TRBJ1-1 | TRBV3-1 | . | 13 | TRBD1
TGTGCCAGCAGCAGGGACGGTAGCGGGAGTTTCACAGATACGCAGTATTTT | CASSRDGSGSFTDTQYF | TRBJ2-3 | TRBV7-3 | few | 17 | TRBD2
TGCGCCAGCAGCCAGGGACTAGCGGACTACAATGAGCAGTTCTTC | CASSQGLADYNEQFF | TRBJ2-1 | TRBV4-3 | many | 15 | TRBD2
TGTGCCAGCAGCCCCAGACAGCAGAATTCACCCCTCCACTTT | CASSPRQQNSPLHF | TRBJ1-6 | TRBV9 | few | 14 | .
TGCAGCGTTGTCCCAGGGGGAAGCAATCAGCCCCAGCATTTT | CSVVPGGSNQPQHF | TRBJ1-5 | TRBV29-1 | few | 14 | TRBD1
TGTGCCAGCAGCCGCGGGAGGTCCACCTACAATGAGCAGTTCTTC | CASSRGRSTYNEQFF | TRBJ2-1 | TRBV11-2 | few | 15 | TRBD2
TGTGCCACCAGAGATCCTGCCATAAACTATGGCTACACCTTC | CATRDPAINYGYTF | TRBJ1-2 | TRBV24-1 | . | 14 | .
TGTGCCAGCAGCGTAGTCCCCCGGACTGAAGCTTTCTTT | CASSVVPRTEAFF | TRBJ1-1 | TRBV9 | many | 13 | .
TGCAGCGTCGGGGGGACTAGCGGAATTTCCTACAATGAGCAGTTCTTC | CSVGGTSGISYNEQFF | TRBJ2-1 | TRBV29-1 | few | 16 | TRBD2
TGTGCCAGCACCTTCCTTACGGGGGAAGAGGGTAATGAAAAACTGTTTTTT | CASTFLTGEEGNEKLFF | TRBJ1-4 | TRBV7-9 | few | 17 | .
TGTGCCAGCAGCTTAACTGGGACGGTACAAGAGACCCAGTACTTC | CASSLTGTVQETQYF | TRBJ2-5 | TRBV7-2 | . | 15 | .
TGCAGTGCTAGGAAGAACACCGGGGAGCTGTTTTTT | CSARKNTGELFF | TRBJ2-2 | TRBV20-1 | . | 12 | .
TGTGCCAGCTTGGGTCAGGGAGGAACCGGGGAGCTGTTTTTT | CASLGQGGTGELFF | TRBJ2-2 | TRBV6-1 | . | 14 | .
TGTGCCAGCAGCTTAAGCAGGGGGCTCGGCTACACCTTC | CASSLSRGLGYTF | TRBJ1-2 | TRBV7-9 | few | 13 | TRBD1
TGTGCCAGCAGCTCCGAAACAGACTACGAGCAGTACTTC | CASSSETDYEQYF | TRBJ2-7 | TRBV7-9 | . | 13 | .
TGTGCCAGCGGGGGAGGCAAAAACATTCAGTACTTC | CASGGGKNIQYF | TRBJ2-4 | TRBV12-3/TRBV12-4 | many | 12 | .
TGTGCCAGCAGCCCGTCAGGAGATAAGGACACAGATACGCAGTATTTT | CASSPSGDKDTDTQYF | TRBJ2-3 | TRBV12-3/TRBV12-4 | . | 16 | .
TGTGCCAGCAGCCAAGAAGGAGGGGGGCAAGAGACCCAGTACTTC | CASSQEGGGQETQYF | TRBJ2-5 | TRBV4-2 | . | 15 | .
TGTGCCAGCAGCCTACCCGGGACAGGGGCCCTCTACGAGCAGTACTTC | CASSLPGTGALYEQYF | TRBJ2-7 | TRBV5-6 | . | 16 | TRBD1
TGTGCCAGCAGCCGGCGGGGGGGTTACGAGCAGTACTTC | CASSRRGGYEQYF | TRBJ2-7 | TRBV7-9 | few | 13 | TRBD2
TGCAGTGCTAGGCCCAAAGGCTTCTCCTACAATGAGCAGTTCTTC | CSARPKGFSYNEQFF | TRBJ2-1 | TRBV20-1 | many | 15 | .
TGTGCCAGTACCCGGGCGGGGGGCAGCTCCTACGAGCAGTACTTC | CASTRAGGSSYEQYF | TRBJ2-7 | TRBV12-3/TRBV12-4 | . | 15 | TRBD2
TGTGCCAGCAGCTCGACGATCGGGGTAGGCAATCAGCCCCAGCATTTT | CASSSTIGVGNQPQHF | TRBJ1-5 | TRBV7-2 | . | 16 | .
TGCAGTGCTAGTGTCCGGACCGGGAGTCAGCCCCAGCATTTT | CSASVRTGSQPQHF | TRBJ1-5 | TRBV20-1 | . | 14 | .
TGTGCCAGCAGCTGGGTGACAGGCCAGCCCCAGCATTTT | CASSWVTGQPQHF | TRBJ1-5 | TRBV6-1 | . | 13 | .
TGTGCCAGCAGTTATGGACAGGGGAACACCGGGGAGCTGTTTTTT | CASSYGQGNTGELFF | TRBJ2-2 | TRBV6-5 | many | 15 | TRBD1